This entry is about one T cell receptor beta chain. A much larger clone differs by one base, so this may be a read error. The data are from a study of post-analysis software for immune sequencing data. The TCR beta cDNA libraries carried unique molecular identifiers. Each CDR3 protein gets one entry after TCRdb re-called the PCR reads with MiXCR. Of about 190,000 distinct CDR3 sequences listed, approximately 28% are singletons. This clonotype was obtained from a girl between 2 and 17 years old with multiple sclerosis. Input material: blood.

The chain's CDR3 is CASNLGPAGLSTDTQYF. DNA of the CDR3: TGTGCCAGCAACTTAGGTCCAGCGGGATTAAGCACAGATACGCAGTATTTT. V gene TRBV7-2 combines with J gene TRBJ2-3; 7 nucleotides match TRBD2. In germline, CDR1 is SGHTA, CDR2 FQGNSA. The CDR3 runs 17 residues.